Below, 30 T cell receptor beta chains from the same sample are listed, as sequenced in a study of blood T cell repertoires in COVID-19. Libraries were prepared by immunoSEQ multiplex PCR; TCRdb keeps only in-frame clonotypes and omits some of them. Of more than 250,000 clones listed, around 92% are singletons. The sequencing input was peripheral blood. The receptors stem from a man younger than 30 who had recovered from COVID-19.

The chain has TRBV27 and TRBJ1-1; the D is unclear. V was clipped by 3 bases and J by 10 bases, with 18 bases between them. This CDR3 spans 14 amino acids. Germline CDR1 reads MNHEY; CDR2 reads SMNVEV (reference sequence). CDR3 in amino acids: CASSLTLVGSPAFF. The CDR3 DNA follows: TGTGCCAGCAGTTTGACTCTAGTAGGCTCCCCAGCTTTCTTT.

V gene TRBV10-3 combines with J gene TRBJ2-5; 11 bases fit TRBD1. Trimming at V came to 3 bases and at J to 2 bases, leaving 5 bases not matched to a gene. CDR3 length: 16 residues. Germline assignment: CDR1 ENHRY and CDR2 SYGVKD. CDR3 amino acids: CAISDGTGGRQETQYF. CDR3 bases: TGTGCCATCAGTGATGGGACAGGGGGTCGACAAGAGACCCAGTACTTC.

The chain is built from TRBV6-5 and TRBJ2-7; 11 bases align to TRBD2. Trimming took 4 bases from V and 0 from J; bases not matched to a gene: 5. The V gene's germline CDR1 is MNHEY and CDR2 SVGAGI. This CDR3 has 16 residues. For the CDR3, the DNA is TGTGCCAGCAGTTCCTCCGGGACTAGCGGCTCCTACGAGCAGTACTTC. This encodes CASSSSGTSGSYEQYF.

CDR3 DNA sequence: TGTGCCAGCAGTTTATCACAGGGCTACGAGCAGTACTTC. Translated, it gives CASSLSQGYEQYF. The chain uses TRBV27 and TRBJ2-7, with D possibly being TRBD1 (6 bases). Between the trimmed V and J ends, which lost 0 bases and 3 bases, there was a span of 6 bases. The CDR3 spans 13 residues. The germline V gene has CDR1 MNHEY and CDR2 SMNVEV (reference sequence).

This chain connects TRBV9 to TRBJ1-2; the match to TRBD1 covers 7 bases. V shed 4 bases, J shed 2 bases, and the junction held 14 bases outside the gene matches. The CDR3 is 17 residues long. Germline values: CDR1 SGDLS, CDR2 YYNGEE. CDR3 coding DNA: TGTGCCAGCAGCCCCATGCCGGGGGACAGTCGAAACTATGGCTACACCTTC. Its protein is CASSPMPGDSRNYGYTF.

CDR3 sequence reads: CASSTTRGEAFF. The DNA for the CDR3 is TGTGCCAGCAGCACGACCCGGGGAGAAGCTTTCTTT. J is TRBJ1-1 and V is TRBV12-3 or TRBV12-4; D gene uncertain. This CDR3 comprises 12 residues. V gave up 6 bases and J gave up 8 bases, with 13 bases separating them.

This clone has only a few counts. V gene TRBV5-1 combines with J gene TRBJ2-7; 7 bases align to TRBD1. J gave up 3 bases and V 0 bases, and 0 bases lay outside the gene matches. This CDR3 spans 13 amino acids. The germline V gene encodes CDR1 SGHRS and CDR2 YFSETQ. The CDR3 protein is CASSLDRGYEQYF. For the CDR3, the DNA is TGCGCCAGCAGCTTGGACAGGGGCTACGAGCAGTACTTC. The full variable domain, with the rest looked up from reference TRBV5-1 and TRBJ2-7, is KAGVTQTPRYLIKTRGQQVTLSCSPISGHRSVSWYQQTPGQGLQFLFEYFSETQRNKGNFPGRFSGRQFSNSRSEMNVSTLELGDSALYLCASSLDRGYEQYFGPGTRLTVT.

The chain employs TRBV2 and TRBJ2-7; 8 nucleotides match TRBD1. CDR1 is SNHLY, CDR2 FYNNEI, per germline. The CDR3 spans 12 residues. The junction had 5 bases not matched to a gene; V was cut back by 10 bases and J by 3 bases. The CDR3 protein is CAITGTGYEQYF. CDR3 in DNA: TGTGCCATTACCGGGACAGGCTACGAGCAGTACTTC.

This chain joins TRBV19 and TRBJ2-2; TRBD2 matches at 7 bases. CDR1 and CDR2 from the germline V gene are LNHDA and SQIVND (reference sequence). The V gene end was trimmed by 8 bases and the J gene end by 0 bases; junction bases not matched to a gene: 3. CDR3 length: 14 residues. CDR3 region: CASRGVSNTGELFF. The CDR3 nucleotides are TGTGCCAGTCGGGGGGTCTCGAACACCGGGGAGCTGTTTTTT.

The chain has TRBV5-1 and TRBJ1-2, with 10 nucleotides matching TRBD1. The CDR3 sequence is 17 residues long. Losses at the gene ends were 3 bases for V and 5 bases for J; bases not matched to a gene: 13. Germline V CDR1 and CDR2: SGHRS, YFSETQ. The CDR3 region is CASSSRSPGQGTYGYTF. In DNA, the CDR3 is TGCGCCAGCAGCTCCCGCTCTCCGGGACAGGGGACGTATGGCTACACCTTC.

V is TRBV4-2 and J is TRBJ2-1, with 8 nucleotides matching TRBD1. Germline CDR1 LGHNA, CDR2 YNFKEQ. The CDR3 sequence is 14 residues long. The junction had 3 bases not matched to a gene; V was cut back by 4 bases and J by 4 bases. CDR3 nucleotide sequence: TGTGCCAGCAGCCTGGGACAGGCTTACAATGAGCAGTTCTTC. It specifies CASSLGQAYNEQFF.

In its sample, this clone was seen a few times. The gene calls are TRBV7-5 and TRBJ2-1; no DNA check was done on the table's D call, TRBD2. TRBV7-5 is assigned pseudogene status. The CDR3 totals 19 residues. CDR3 in DNA: TGTGCCAGAAGCTTAACTAGCGGGATTCTTCGGAGCTCCTACAATGAGCAGTTCTTC. It translates to CARSLTSGILRSSYNEQFF.

As concerns this clone: Germline is not matched at one junction end, which may reflect a read error. The chain links TRBV7-9 to TRBJ2-3; 9 bases match TRBD1. This CDR3 has 17 residues. Germline lookup yields CDR1 SEHNR and CDR2 FQNEAQ (reference sequence). CDR3 in amino acids: CASSFRAGTGHTDTQYF. CDR3 DNA sequence: TGTGCCAGTAGCTTCAGAGCCGGGACAGGGCACACAGATACGCAGTATTTT.

For the CDR3, the DNA is TGTGCCAGCAGCCTCAGCACCGGGGAGCTGTTTTTT. Its translation is CASSLSTGELFF. The chain couples TRBV9 to TRBJ2-2; D call uncertain. Germline V CDR1 and CDR2: SGDLS, YYNGEE. The CDR3 is 12 residues long. The germline V and J ends were trimmed by 4 bases and 4 bases, with 5 bases remaining between them.

V is TRBV4-3 and J is TRBJ1-6, with D perhaps matching TRBD1 (6 bases). CDR1 and CDR2 from the germline V gene are LGHNA and YSLEER. Trimming pared 0 bases from V and 1 base from J, leaving 16 bases between. The CDR3 has 19 amino acids. The CDR3 sequence is CASSQDLRGGSSYNSPLHF. CDR3 in DNA: TGCGCCAGCAGCCAAGATCTTAGGGGGGGCAGTTCCTATAATTCACCCCTCCACTTT.

This rearrangement joins TRBV5-4 to TRBJ2-5; 14 bases align to TRBD2. CDR3 length equals 16 residues. CDR1 is SGHNT, CDR2 YYREEE, per germline (reference sequence). V trimming: 4 bases; J trimming: 5 bases; junction bases outside the gene matches: 7. For the CDR3, the DNA is TGTGCCAGCAGCCCGGGACTAGCGGGAGTTGGGGAGACCCAGTACTTC. This encodes CASSPGLAGVGETQYF. Filled out from reference TRBV5-4 and TRBJ2-5, the complete variable domain reads ETGVTQSPTHLIKTRGQQVTLRCSSQSGHNTVSWYQQALGQGPQFIFQYYREEENGRGNFPPRFSGLQFPNYSSELNVNALELDDSALYLCASSPGLAGVGETQYFGPGTRLLVL.

The chain joins TRBV12-3 or TRBV12-4 to TRBJ1-2, with D perhaps matching TRBD1 (5 bases). CDR3 length: 13 amino acids. The V and J ends lost 3 bases and 3 bases respectively, with 8 bases between them. CDR3 loop: CASSFETDYGYTF. DNA of the CDR3: TGTGCCAGCAGTTTCGAGACAGACTATGGCTACACCTTC.

This chain joins TRBV2 and TRBJ2-1; 10 nucleotides line up with TRBD2. The CDR3 covers 12 residues. Looked up from germline, CDR1 is SNHLY and CDR2 is FYNNEI. V trimming: 3 bases; J trimming: 15 bases; junction bases outside the gene matches: 5. The CDR3 DNA follows: TGTGCCAGCAGTGAGGAGCGGGGGGGAGGGTTCTTC. As protein: CASSEERGGGFF.

J is TRBJ2-5 and V is TRBV4-2; 12 nucleotides match TRBD2. Germline CDR1 reads LGHNA; CDR2 reads YNFKEQ. J lost 1 base, V lost 4 bases, and 1 base had no gene match. CDR3 length: 15 amino acids. The CDR3 sequence: CASSRGLAGQETQYF. The CDR3 DNA is TGTGCCAGCAGCCGGGGACTAGCGGGCCAAGAGACCCAGTACTTC.

The genes are TRBV5-4 and TRBJ2-2, with 7 nucleotides matching TRBD2. Looked up from germline, CDR1 is SGHNT and CDR2 is YYREEE (reference sequence). V trimming: 4 bases; J trimming: 2 bases; junction bases outside the gene matches: 5. The CDR3 loop spans 15 amino acids. CDR3 DNA sequence: TGTGCCAGCAGCCCGGGACTACCAAACACCGGGGAGCTGTTTTTT. Encoded protein: CASSPGLPNTGELFF.

The sample holds one count of this clone. The rearrangement joins TRBV29-1 to TRBJ1-5, with TRBD1 as a possible D gene (5 bases). Trimming left V 7 bases short and J 2 bases short, with 27 bases between. The CDR3 has 18 residues. Germline loops: CDR1 SQVTM, CDR2 ANQGSEA. CDR3 sequence (DNA): TGCAGCGCGACCTCGGGGCCTTATGGAGGCGGGGGCAATCAGCCCCAGCATTTT. This translates into CSATSGPYGGGGNQPQHF.

The chain is built from TRBV2 and TRBJ1-3, with unresolved D. Trimming removed 3 bases from V and 0 bases from J, with 9 bases in between. The CDR3 totals 15 residues. The germline V gene encodes CDR1 SNHLY and CDR2 FYNNEI. Here the CDR3 DNA reads TGTGCCAGCAGTGAGGAGACCTTCTCTGGAAACACCATATATTTT. Translating it yields CASSEETFSGNTIYF.

The chain uses TRBV2 and TRBJ2-7; perhaps TRBD1 as D (6 bases). Germline assignment: CDR1 SNHLY and CDR2 FYNNEI. The CDR3 extends over 16 amino acids. Deletions cut 2 bases from V and 0 bases from J, with 14 bases between. CDR3 residues: CASSEFSTGHSYEQYF. CDR3 DNA: TGTGCCAGCAGTGAATTTTCGACAGGCCACTCCTACGAGCAGTACTTC.

Regarding this clone: Other nucleotide sequences from this sample produce the same CDR3. The V gene is TRBV2, the J gene TRBJ1-1; 9 bases are shared with TRBD1. CDR1 SNHLY and CDR2 FYNNEI come from the germline V gene. This CDR3 comprises 14 residues. The V gene end was trimmed by 6 bases and the J gene end by 1 base; junction bases not matched to a gene: 3. The CDR3 DNA reads TGTGCCAGCAGCCCGGGACAGGGGAACACTGAAGCTTTCTTT. Translated, it gives CASSPGQGNTEAFF.

The gene calls are TRBV19 and TRBJ2-1, with TRBD2 matching 7 bases. The V gene's germline CDR1 is LNHDA and CDR2 SQIVND (reference sequence). This CDR3 comprises 11 residues. CDR3 region: CAASGYNEQFF. Here the CDR3 DNA reads TGTGCTGCTAGCGGATACAATGAGCAGTTCTTC.

V is TRBV5-1 and J is TRBJ2-5; 7 bases are shared with TRBD1. Trimming took 4 bases from V and 5 from J; bases not matched to a gene: 8. Looked up from germline, CDR1 is SGHRS and CDR2 is YFSETQ. The CDR3 loop spans 14 amino acids. This chain's CDR3 is CASSLGQARETQYF. The CDR3 nucleotides read TGCGCCAGCAGCCTCGGACAGGCTAGGGAGACCCAGTACTTC.

This rearrangement joins TRBV6-5 to TRBJ2-7, with 7 nucleotides matching TRBD1. This CDR3 is built from 15 residues. V trimming: 0 bases; J trimming: 3 bases; junction bases outside the gene matches: 5. Germline V gene sequence: CDR1 MNHEY, CDR2 SVGAGI. The DNA for the CDR3 is TGTGCCAGCAGTTACTCCGGGACAGCGCGCTACGAGCAGTACTTC. The encoded protein is CASSYSGTARYEQYF.

V and J are TRBV6-5 and TRBJ1-2, with D possibly matching TRBD1 (6 bases). V shed 6 bases and J shed 4 bases, with 12 bases lying between them. Germline assignment: CDR1 MNHEY and CDR2 SVGAGI. The CDR3 has 13 residues. The CDR3 region is CASSPDSRYGYTF. The CDR3, as DNA: TGTGCCAGCAGCCCGGACAGCCGCTATGGCTACACCTTC.

The chain combines TRBV19 with TRBJ2-7, with TRBD2 identical over 10 bases. This CDR3 comprises 15 residues. Trimming took 1 base from V and 6 from J; bases not matched to a gene: 6. Germline CDR1 is LNHDA and CDR2 is SQIVND (reference sequence). CDR3 loop: CASSIVLAGAGEQYF. In DNA, the CDR3 is TGTGCCAGTAGTATAGTTCTAGCGGGAGCCGGCGAGCAGTACTTC.

The rearrangement uses TRBV5-1 and TRBJ2-2; 7 nucleotides align to TRBD2. The germline CDR1 and CDR2 sequences are SGHRS and YFSETQ. The V gene end was trimmed by 0 bases and the J gene end by 4 bases; junction bases not matched to a gene: 6. The CDR3 consists of 16 residues. Written as DNA, the CDR3 is TGCGCCAGCAGCTTGGCTTGGGGGGGAAGCACCGGGGAGCTGTTTTTT. Translating gives CASSLAWGGSTGELFF.